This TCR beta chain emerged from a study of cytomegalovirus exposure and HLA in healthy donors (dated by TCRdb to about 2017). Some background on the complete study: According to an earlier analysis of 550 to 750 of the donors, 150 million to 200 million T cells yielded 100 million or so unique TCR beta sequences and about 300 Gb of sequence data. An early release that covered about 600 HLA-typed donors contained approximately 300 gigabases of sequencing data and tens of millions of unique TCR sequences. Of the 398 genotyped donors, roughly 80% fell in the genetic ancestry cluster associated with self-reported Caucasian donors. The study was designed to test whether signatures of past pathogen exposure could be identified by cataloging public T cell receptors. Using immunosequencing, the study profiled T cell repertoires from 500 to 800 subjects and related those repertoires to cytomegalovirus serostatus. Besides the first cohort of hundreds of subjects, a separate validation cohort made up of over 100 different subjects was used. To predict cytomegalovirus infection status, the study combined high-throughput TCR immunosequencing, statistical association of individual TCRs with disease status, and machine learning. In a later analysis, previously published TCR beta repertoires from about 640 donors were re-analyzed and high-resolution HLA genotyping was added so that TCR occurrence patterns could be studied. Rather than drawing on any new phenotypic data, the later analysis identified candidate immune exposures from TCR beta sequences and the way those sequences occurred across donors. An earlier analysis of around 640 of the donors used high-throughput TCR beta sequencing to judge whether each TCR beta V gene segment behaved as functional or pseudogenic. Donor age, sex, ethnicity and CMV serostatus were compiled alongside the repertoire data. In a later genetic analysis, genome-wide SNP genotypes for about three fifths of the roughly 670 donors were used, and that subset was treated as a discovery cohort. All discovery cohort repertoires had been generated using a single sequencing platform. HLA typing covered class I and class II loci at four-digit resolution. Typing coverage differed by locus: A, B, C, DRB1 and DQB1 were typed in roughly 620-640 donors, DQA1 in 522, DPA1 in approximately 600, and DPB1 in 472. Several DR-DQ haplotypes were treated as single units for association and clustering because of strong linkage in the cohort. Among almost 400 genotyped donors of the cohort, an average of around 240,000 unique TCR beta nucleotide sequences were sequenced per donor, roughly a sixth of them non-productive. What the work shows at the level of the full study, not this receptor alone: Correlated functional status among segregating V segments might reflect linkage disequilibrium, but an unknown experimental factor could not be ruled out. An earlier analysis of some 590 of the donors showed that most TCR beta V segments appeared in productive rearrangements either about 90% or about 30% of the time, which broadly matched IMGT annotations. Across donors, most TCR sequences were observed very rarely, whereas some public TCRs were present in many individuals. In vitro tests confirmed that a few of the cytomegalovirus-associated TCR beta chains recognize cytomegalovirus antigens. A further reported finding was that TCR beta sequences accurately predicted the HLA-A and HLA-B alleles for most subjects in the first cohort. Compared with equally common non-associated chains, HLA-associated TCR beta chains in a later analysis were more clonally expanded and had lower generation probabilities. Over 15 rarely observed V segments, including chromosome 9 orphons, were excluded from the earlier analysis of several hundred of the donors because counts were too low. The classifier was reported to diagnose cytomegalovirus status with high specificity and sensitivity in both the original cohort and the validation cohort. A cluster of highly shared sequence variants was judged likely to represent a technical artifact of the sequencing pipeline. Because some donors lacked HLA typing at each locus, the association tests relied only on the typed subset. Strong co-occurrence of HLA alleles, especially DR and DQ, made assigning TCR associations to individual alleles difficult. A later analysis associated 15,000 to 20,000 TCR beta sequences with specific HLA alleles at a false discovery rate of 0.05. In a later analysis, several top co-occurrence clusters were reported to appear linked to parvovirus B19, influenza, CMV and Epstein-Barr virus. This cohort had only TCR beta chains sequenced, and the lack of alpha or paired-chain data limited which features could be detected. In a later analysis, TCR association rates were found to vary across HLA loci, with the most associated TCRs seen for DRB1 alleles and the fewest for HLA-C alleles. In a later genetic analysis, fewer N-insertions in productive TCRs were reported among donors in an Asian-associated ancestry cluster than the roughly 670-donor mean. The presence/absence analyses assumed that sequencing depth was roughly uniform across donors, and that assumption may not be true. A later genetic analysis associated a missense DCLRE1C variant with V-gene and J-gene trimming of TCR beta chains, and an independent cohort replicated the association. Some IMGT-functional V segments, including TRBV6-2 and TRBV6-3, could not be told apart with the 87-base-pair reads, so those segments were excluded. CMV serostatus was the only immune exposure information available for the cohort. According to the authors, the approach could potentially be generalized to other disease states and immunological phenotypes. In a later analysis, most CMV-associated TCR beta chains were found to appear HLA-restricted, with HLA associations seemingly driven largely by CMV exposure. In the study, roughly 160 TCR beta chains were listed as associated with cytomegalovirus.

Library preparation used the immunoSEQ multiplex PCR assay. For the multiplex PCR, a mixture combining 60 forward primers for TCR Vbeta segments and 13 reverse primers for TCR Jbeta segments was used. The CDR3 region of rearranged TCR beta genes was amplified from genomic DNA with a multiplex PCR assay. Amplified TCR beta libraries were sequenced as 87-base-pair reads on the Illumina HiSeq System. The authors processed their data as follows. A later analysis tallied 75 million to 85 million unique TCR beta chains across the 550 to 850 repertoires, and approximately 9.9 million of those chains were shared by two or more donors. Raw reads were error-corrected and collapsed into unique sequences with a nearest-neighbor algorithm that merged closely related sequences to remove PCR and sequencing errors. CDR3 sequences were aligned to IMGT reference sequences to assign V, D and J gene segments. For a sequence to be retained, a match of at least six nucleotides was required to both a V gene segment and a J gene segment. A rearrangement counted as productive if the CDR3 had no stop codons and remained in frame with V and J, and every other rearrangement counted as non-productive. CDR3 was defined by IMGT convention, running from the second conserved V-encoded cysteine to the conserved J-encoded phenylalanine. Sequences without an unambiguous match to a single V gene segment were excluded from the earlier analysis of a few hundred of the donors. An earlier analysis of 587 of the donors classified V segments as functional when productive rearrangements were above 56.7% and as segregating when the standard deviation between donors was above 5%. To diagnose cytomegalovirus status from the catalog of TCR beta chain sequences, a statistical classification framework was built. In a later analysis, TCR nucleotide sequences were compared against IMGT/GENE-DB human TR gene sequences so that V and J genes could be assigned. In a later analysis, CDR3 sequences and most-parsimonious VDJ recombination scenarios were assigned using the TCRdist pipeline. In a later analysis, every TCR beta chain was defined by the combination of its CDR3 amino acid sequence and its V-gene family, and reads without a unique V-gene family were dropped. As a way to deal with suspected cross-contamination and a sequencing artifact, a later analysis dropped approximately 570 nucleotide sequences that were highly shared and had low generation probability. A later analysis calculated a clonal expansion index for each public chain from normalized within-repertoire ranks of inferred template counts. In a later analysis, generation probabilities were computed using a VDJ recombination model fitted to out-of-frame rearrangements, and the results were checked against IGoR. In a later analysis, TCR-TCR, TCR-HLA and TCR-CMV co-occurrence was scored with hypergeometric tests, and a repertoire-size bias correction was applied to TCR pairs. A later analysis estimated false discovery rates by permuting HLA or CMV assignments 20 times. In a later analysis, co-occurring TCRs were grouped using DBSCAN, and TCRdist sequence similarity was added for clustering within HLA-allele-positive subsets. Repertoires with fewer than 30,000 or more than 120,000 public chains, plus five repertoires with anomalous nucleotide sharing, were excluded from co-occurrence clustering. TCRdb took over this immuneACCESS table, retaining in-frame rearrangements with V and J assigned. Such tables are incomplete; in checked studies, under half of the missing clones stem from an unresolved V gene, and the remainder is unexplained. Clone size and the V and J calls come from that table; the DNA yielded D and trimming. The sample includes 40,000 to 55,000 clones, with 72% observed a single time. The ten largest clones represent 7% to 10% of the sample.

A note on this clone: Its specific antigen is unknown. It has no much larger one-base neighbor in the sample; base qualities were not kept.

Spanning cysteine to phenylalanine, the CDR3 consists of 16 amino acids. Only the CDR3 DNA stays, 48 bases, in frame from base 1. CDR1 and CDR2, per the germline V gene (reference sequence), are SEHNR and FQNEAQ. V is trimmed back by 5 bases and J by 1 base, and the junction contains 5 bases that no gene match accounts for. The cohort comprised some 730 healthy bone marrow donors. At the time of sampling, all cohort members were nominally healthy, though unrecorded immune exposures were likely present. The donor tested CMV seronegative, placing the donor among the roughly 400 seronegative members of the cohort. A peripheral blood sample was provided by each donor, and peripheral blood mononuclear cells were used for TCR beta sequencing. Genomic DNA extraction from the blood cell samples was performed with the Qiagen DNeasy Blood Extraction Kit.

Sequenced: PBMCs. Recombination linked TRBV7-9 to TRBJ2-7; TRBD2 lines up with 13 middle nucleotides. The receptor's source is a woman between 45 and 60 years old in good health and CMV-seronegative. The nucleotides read TGTGCCAGCAGCCCCTCGGGACTAGCGGGATCCTACGAGCAGTACTTC. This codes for CASSPSGLAGSYEQYF.